Below are 19 T cell receptor beta chains sequenced from a single sample in a study of cytomegalovirus exposure and HLA in healthy donors (dated by TCRdb to the late 2010s). The library came from the immunoSEQ multiplex PCR assay. A mixture of 60 forward primers for TCR Vbeta segments and 13 reverse primers for TCR Jbeta segments was used in the multiplex PCR. The source is immuneACCESS, and TCRdb retained only in-frame sequences with V and J called. Part of the clones is not carried over; for the studies checked, unresolved V genes explain less than half of this, and the remainder is unexplained. The sample data list 120,000 to 150,000 clones, and about 73% of these were observed just once. The leading ten clones occupy roughly 3.1% of the sample. The sequenced sample consisted of PBMCs. These receptor sequences come from a man aged 35-49 years in good health and CMV-seropositive.

The V gene is TRBV6-1, the J gene TRBJ2-3, with TRBD1 identical over 10 bases. CDR3 length equals 14 residues. Germline V gene data show CDR1 as MNHNS and CDR2 as SASEGT. V was clipped by 7 bases and J by 3 bases; unmatched bases: 4. The CDR3 DNA follows: TGTGCCAGCATCCGGGGACAGGGGACAGATACGCAGTATTTT. Amino acid sequence: CASIRGQGTDTQYF.

This sequence joins TRBV9 and TRBJ2-2, with D unresolved. The CDR3 runs to 15 residues. V lost 0 bases and J 0 bases, leaving 6 bases between the germline ends. Germline V lookup: CDR1 SGDLS, CDR2 YYNGEE. The CDR3 bases are TGTGCCAGCAGCGTAGCGGCGGCGAACACCGGGGAGCTGTTTTTT. This codes for CASSVAAANTGELFF.

This rearrangement joins TRBV10-3 to TRBJ2-3; 7 nucleotides match TRBD2. The CDR3 spans 14 residues. Germline CDR1 is ENHRY and CDR2 is SYGVKD. V lost 5 bases, J lost 1 base, and 3 bases stayed unmatched. CDR3 nucleotide sequence: TGTGCCATCAGTACTAGCGCCGGCACAGATACGCAGTATTTT. This translates into CAISTSAGTDTQYF.

The chain carries TRBV5-6 and TRBJ2-3, with D tentatively TRBD2 (5 bases). This CDR3 contains 14 residues. Germline V gene lookup returns CDR1 SGHDT and CDR2 YYEEEE. V was shortened by 2 bases and J by 2 bases, with 9 bases between the two germline ends. CDR3 region: CASSFWESTDTQYF. CDR3 in DNA: TGTGCCAGCAGCTTCTGGGAGTCCACAGATACGCAGTATTTT.

The chain uses TRBV5-1 and TRBJ1-5; TRBD1 aligns across 10 bases. CDR3 length: 15 amino acids. Germline CDR1 SGHRS, CDR2 YFSETQ. V trimming: 4 bases; J trimming: 5 bases; junction bases outside the gene matches: 6. The CDR3 loop is CASSPWTGGYQPQHF. The CDR3, as DNA: TGCGCCAGCAGCCCCTGGACAGGGGGTTATCAGCCCCAGCATTTT.

J is TRBJ1-2 and V is TRBV4-1, with TRBD1 as a possible D gene (6 bases). Germline values: CDR1 MGHRA, CDR2 YSYEKL. The CDR3 loop spans 16 amino acids. V shed 0 bases and J shed 5 bases, with 16 bases lying between them. CDR3 amino acids: CASSQDRGQGFYGYTF. The CDR3 DNA reads as TGCGCCAGCAGCCAAGATAGAGGCCAGGGGTTTTATGGCTACACCTTC.

In this sample, this clone turned up once. This chain links TRBV5-1 with TRBJ1-4; D gene uncertain. The length of the CDR3 is 16 residues. Germline V CDR1 and CDR2: SGHRS, YFSETQ. V lost 2 bases and J 7 bases, leaving 18 bases between the germline ends. CDR3 DNA sequence: TGCGCCAGCAGCTTTAGGCCTGAGGAGGGTATTGAAAAACTGTTTTTT. Translated, it gives CASSFRPEEGIEKLFF.

This sequence joins TRBV11-2 and TRBJ2-1, with D uncertain. The V end was cut by 1 base, the J end by 3 bases, with 4 bases between. CDR3 length: 13 residues. Germline V CDR1 and CDR2: SGHAT, FQNNGV. The CDR3 DNA sequence: TGTGCCAGCAGCTTAGCAGACTACAATGAGCAGTTCTTC. Its translation: CASSLADYNEQFF.

The genes are TRBV7-2 and TRBJ1-3; no firm D call. The CDR3 consists of 15 residues. Trimming took 11 bases from V and 2 from J, leaving 19 bases between them. CDR1 is SGHTA and CDR2 is FQGNSA in the germline V gene. The CDR3 nucleotides are TGTGCCTCCAGCTTACCACCGGTTACTGGAAACACCATATATTTT. As protein: CASSLPPVTGNTIYF.

The gene calls are TRBV6-1 and TRBJ2-1, with a weak D call TRBD1 (6 bases). Germline loops: CDR1 MNHNS, CDR2 SASEGT. The V end was cut by 8 bases, the J end by 6 bases, with 17 bases between. CDR3 length: 14 residues. In nucleotides, the CDR3 is TGTGCCAGCGAACAGGGATACATAGGCAATGAGCAGTTCTTC. It translates to CASEQGYIGNEQFF.

This chain links TRBV2 with TRBJ1-3, with D perhaps matching TRBD1 (5 bases). V lost 6 bases and J 0 bases, leaving 12 bases between the germline ends. This CDR3 has 15 amino acids. CDR1 is SNHLY and CDR2 is FYNNEI in the germline V gene. Here the CDR3 reads CASRLQVNSGNTIYF. The CDR3 nucleotides are TGTGCCAGCAGGTTACAGGTTAACTCTGGAAACACCATATATTTT.

This rearrangement joins TRBV19 to TRBJ2-7; D might be TRBD2 (5 bases). CDR1 and CDR2 from the germline V gene are LNHDA and SQIVND (reference sequence). The CDR3 loop spans 16 amino acids. Trimming shortened V by 3 bases and J by 0 bases, and 15 bases separated the two germline ends. The CDR3 bases are TGTGCCAGTAGTATTTTTCGGGGAACGAACTCCTACGAGCAGTACTTC. Protein: CASSIFRGTNSYEQYF.

The J gene is TRBJ2-1, the V gene TRBV19, with 12 bases lining up with TRBD2. The CDR3 totals 15 residues. V lost 4 bases and J lost 5; bases outside the gene matches: 3. From germline, CDR1 is LNHDA and CDR2 SQIVND (reference sequence). In DNA form, the CDR3 reads TGTGCCAGTAGTACCGGGACTAGCGGGCACAATGAGCAGTTCTTC. Translation gives CASSTGTSGHNEQFF.

The chain combines TRBV29-1 with TRBJ2-2, with 8 bases that match TRBD2. This CDR3 region has 14 residues. Germline lookup yields CDR1 SQVTM and CDR2 ANQGSEA. J gave up 4 bases and V 4 bases, and 5 bases lay outside the gene matches. The CDR3 loop reads CSVVERETTGELFF. CDR3 in DNA: TGCAGCGTTGTAGAGCGGGAGACCACCGGGGAGCTGTTTTTT.

The chain employs TRBV15 and TRBJ1-4; TRBD1 matches 8 bases. Losses at the gene ends were 0 bases for V and 7 bases for J; bases not matched to a gene: 7. The germline CDR1 and CDR2 sequences are LNHNV and YYDKDF (reference sequence). The CDR3 contains 16 residues. CDR3 residues: CATSRDRMDRAEKLFF. Written as DNA, the CDR3 is TGTGCCACCAGCAGAGATCGTATGGACAGGGCTGAAAAACTGTTTTTT.

The chain carries TRBV2 and TRBJ1-3; TRBD1 is a possible D gene (5 bases). The V end was cut by 6 bases, the J end by 8 bases, with 20 bases between. The V gene's germline CDR1 is SNHLY and CDR2 FYNNEI. The CDR3 loop spans 15 amino acids. CDR3 region: CASRLNRSGKDTIYF. CDR3 coding DNA: TGTGCCAGCAGACTCAACAGGAGTGGTAAAGACACCATATATTTT.

This rearrangement joins TRBV2 to TRBJ1-6; D possibly corresponds to TRBD1 (5 bases). V lost 4 bases to trimming and J lost 10 bases, with 11 bases between them. The germline gives CDR1 SNHLY, CDR2 FYNNEI. The CDR3 totals 13 residues. This CDR3 is CASSVDRTSPLHF. The DNA of the CDR3 is TGTGCCAGCAGTGTTGACAGAACCTCACCCCTCCACTTT.

The count of this clone is one. The rearrangement joins TRBV7-8 to TRBJ1-4; D not certain. This CDR3 is 15 amino acids long. V was pared by 1 base and J by 1 base, with 7 bases between. Per the germline V gene, CDR1 is SGHVS and CDR2 is FQNEAQ. The CDR3 reads CASSLVPRTNEKLFF. CDR3 DNA sequence: TGTGCCAGCAGCTTAGTTCCTAGAACTAATGAAAAACTGTTTTTT.

The chain recombines TRBV11-2 with TRBJ1-5; 8 bases match TRBD1. Germline V CDR1 and CDR2: SGHAT, FQNNGV. The length of the CDR3 is 16 residues. V was clipped by 4 bases and J by 2 bases; unmatched bases: 7. The CDR3 region is CASSSTGEKGNQPQHF. CDR3 coding DNA: TGTGCCAGCAGCTCGACAGGGGAGAAGGGCAATCAGCCCCAGCATTTT.